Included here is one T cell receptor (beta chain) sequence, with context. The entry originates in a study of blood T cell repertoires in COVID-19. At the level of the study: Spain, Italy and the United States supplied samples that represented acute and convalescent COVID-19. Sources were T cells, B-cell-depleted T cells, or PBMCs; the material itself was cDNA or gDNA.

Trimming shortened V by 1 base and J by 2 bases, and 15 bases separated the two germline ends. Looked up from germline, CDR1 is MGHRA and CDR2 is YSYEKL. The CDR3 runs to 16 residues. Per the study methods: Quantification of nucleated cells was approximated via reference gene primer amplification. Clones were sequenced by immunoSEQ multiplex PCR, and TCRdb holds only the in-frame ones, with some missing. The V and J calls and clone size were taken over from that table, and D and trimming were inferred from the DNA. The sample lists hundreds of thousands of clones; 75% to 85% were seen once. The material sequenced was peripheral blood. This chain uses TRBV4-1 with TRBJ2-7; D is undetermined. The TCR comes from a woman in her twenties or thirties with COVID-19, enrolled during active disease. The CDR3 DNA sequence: TGCGCCAGCAGCCAAGCTTCCTTTGACATTACCTACGAGCAGTACTTC. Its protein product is CASSQASFDITYEQYF.